This T cell receptor beta chain was identified in a study of T cell changes during pregnancy in multiple sclerosis. CDR1 and CDR2 (germline): MGHRA, YSYEKL. This CDR3 is built from 17 residues. V gave up 6 bases and J gave up 1 base, with 20 bases separating them. Sequencing was performed with immunoSEQ multiplex PCR; in TCRdb, only in-frame clones are kept and a portion is missing. The sample contains more than 50,000 clones, less than 95% of which appear only once. This rearrangement joins TRBV4-1 to TRBJ2-3, with a weak D call TRBD2 (5 bases). Sequenced here: CD8+ T cells from peripheral blood mononuclear cells, sampled after pregnancy. This receptor was identified in a female donor with multiple sclerosis, enrolled in a pregnancy study. CDR3 DNA sequence: TGCGCCAGCAGTCGCCGGGAATCCACTACCGGCACAGATACGCAGTATTTT. Protein sequence: CASSRRESTTGTDTQYF.